One sample yielded the 9 T cell receptor beta chains listed below, sequenced in a study of cytomegalovirus exposure and HLA in healthy donors. The PCR used 60 Vbeta and 13 Jbeta primers. The repertoire was sequenced with immunoSEQ multiplex PCR; TCRdb's copy has only in-frame clones and lacks some. The data show about 200,000 clones, around 79% seen once. The material sequenced was PBMCs. These receptors were taken from a girl aged 10 to 17 in good health and CMV-seropositive.

The chain has TRBV7-8 and TRBJ2-3; 11 nucleotides match TRBD2. Trimming cost V 4 bases and J 6 bases; bases outside gene matches: 3. The CDR3 is 14 amino acids. CDR1 and CDR2 from the germline V gene are SGHVS and FQNEAQ. The chain's CDR3 is CASSWTSGWDTQYF. The CDR3 nucleotides read TGTGCCAGCAGCTGGACTAGCGGGTGGGATACGCAGTATTTT.

This chain uses TRBV4-2 with TRBJ2-1; a weak D match, TRBD1 (6 bases). The CDR3 totals 13 residues. V was shortened by 2 bases and J by 7 bases, with 9 bases between the two germline ends. Germline CDR1 LGHNA, CDR2 YNFKEQ. DNA for the CDR3: TGTGCCAGCAGCCAATCCAGGGGAAATGAGCAGTTCTTC. It yields the protein CASSQSRGNEQFF.

In DNA, the CDR3 is TGTGCCAGCAGCTCACCTTCAGGGGGAAATGGAAACACCATATATTTT. Translating gives CASSSPSGGNGNTIYF. The gene calls are TRBV7-6 and TRBJ1-3; 7 nucleotides agree with TRBD1. This CDR3 contains 16 residues. From germline, CDR1 is SGHVS and CDR2 FNYEAQ. The V segment lost 4 bases and the J segment 3 bases; nucleotides outside the gene matches: 9. Filled out from reference TRBV7-6 and TRBJ1-3, the complete variable domain reads GAGVSQSPRYKVTKRGQDVALRCDPISGHVSLYWYRQALGQGPEFLTYFNYEAQQDKSGLPNDRFSAERPEGSISTLTIQRTEQRDSAMYRCASSSPSGGNGNTIYFGEGSWLTVV.

The J gene is TRBJ2-1, the V gene TRBV7-2, with TRBD2 identical over 11 bases. The germline V gene has CDR1 SGHTA and CDR2 FQGNSA. This CDR3 is built from 15 residues. V was pared by 1 base and J by 4 bases, with 0 bases of the junction left unmatched. This CDR3 is CASSLGLAGYNEQFF. The CDR3 nucleotides are TGTGCCAGCAGCTTAGGACTAGCGGGGTACAATGAGCAGTTCTTC. Drawing the rest from reference TRBV7-2 and TRBJ2-1, the complete variable domain is GAGVSQSPSNKVTEKGKDVELRCDPISGHTALYWYRQSLGQGLEFLIYFQGNSAPDKSGLPSDRFSAERTGGSVSTLTIQRTQQEDSAVYLCASSLGLAGYNEQFFGPGTRLTVL.

The V call is TRBV7-2, the J call TRBJ2-1; 9 bases map to TRBD2. The germline V gene has CDR1 SGHTA and CDR2 FQGNSA. Losses at the gene ends were 2 bases for V and 4 bases for J; bases not matched to a gene: 9. This CDR3 region has 17 residues. In nucleotides, the CDR3 is TGTGCCAGCAGCTTATTAGCTAGCGGGGTAAGGTACAATGAGCAGTTCTTC. Protein sequence: CASSLLASGVRYNEQFF. Full variable domain (remainder filled in from reference TRBV7-2 and TRBJ2-1): GAGVSQSPSNKVTEKGKDVELRCDPISGHTALYWYRQSLGQGLEFLIYFQGNSAPDKSGLPSDRFSAERTGGSVSTLTIQRTQQEDSAVYLCASSLLASGVRYNEQFFGPGTRLTVL.

The chain has TRBV5-1 and TRBJ1-4; TRBD1 matches at 7 bases. This CDR3 is 14 amino acids long. With 4 bases clipped from V and 7 bases from J, the junction kept 7 bases outside the gene matches. Germline V gene lookup returns CDR1 SGHRS and CDR2 YFSETQ. The CDR3 DNA reads as TGCGCCAGCAGCCAGACAGGGCGGGGTGAAAAACTGTTTTTT. This encodes CASSQTGRGEKLFF. The variable domain in full, completed from reference TRBV5-1 and TRBJ1-4, reads KAGVTQTPRYLIKTRGQQVTLSCSPISGHRSVSWYQQTPGQGLQFLFEYFSETQRNKGNFPGRFSGRQFSNSRSEMNVSTLELGDSALYLCASSQTGRGEKLFFGSGTQLSVL.

Only a few counts were recorded for this clone. The chain joins TRBV27 to TRBJ2-6, with D maybe TRBD2 (5 bases). V lost 4 bases and J 0 bases, leaving 7 bases between the germline ends. This CDR3 spans 15 amino acids. Per the germline V gene, CDR1 is MNHEY and CDR2 is SMNVEV (reference sequence). The CDR3 nucleotides are TGTGCCAGCAGTTCACGGGGCTCTGGGGCCAACGTCCTGACTTTC. Amino acids: CASSSRGSGANVLTF.

The V and J genes are TRBV7-2 and TRBJ2-7; 7 nucleotides align to TRBD1. With V trimmed by 1 base and J by 6 bases, 3 bases remained unmatched. This CDR3 comprises 13 residues. Germline CDR1 reads SGHTA; CDR2 reads FQGNSA. The CDR3 reads CASSLDRGAEQYF. CDR3 bases: TGTGCCAGCAGCTTAGACAGGGGAGCCGAGCAGTACTTC.

In DNA, the CDR3 is TGTGCCAGCAGCTTGGGGACAGGGTCGTCGTTCGGTGCTTTCTTT. Its translation is CASSLGTGSSFGAFF. This sequence joins TRBV7-2 and TRBJ1-1, with 9 bases lining up with TRBD1. The CDR3 covers 15 residues. J lost 11 bases, V lost 3 bases, and 13 bases had no gene match. CDR1 SGHTA and CDR2 FQGNSA come from the germline V gene.